The clone carrying this TCR beta chain turned up a few times. The record originates from a study of blood T cells in healthy people across ages. Alongside a J-beta primer mix, a sample-barcoded 5' primer served in a second PCR lasting roughly 6 to 11 cycles. MiXCR, run by TCRdb on the 5' RACE reads, gives a single entry per CDR3 protein. Among about 1.5 million distinct CDR3 sequences, 42% were seen once, and the ten largest hold approximately 7.9%. Investigators took about 10 milliliters of peripheral blood from every donor. The TCR was taken from a woman between 18 and 29 years old in good health. Sequencing input: blood.

The CDR3 region has the DNA TGCAGTGCTAGGGAACAGGATCAGGGCTACACCTTC. It specifies CSAREQDQGYTF. This rearrangement joins TRBV20-1 to TRBJ1-2, with D tentatively TRBD1 (5 bases). The CDR3 extends over 12 amino acids. V was shortened by 3 bases and J by 8 bases, with 13 bases between the two germline ends. Germline values: CDR1 DFQATT, CDR2 SNEGSKA (reference sequence).